These 26 T cell receptor beta chains were all obtained from the same sample, sequenced in a study of Japanese encephalitis immunity and Zika vaccine responses. MiXCR, run by TCRdb on the 5' RACE reads, gives a single entry per CDR3 protein. Seen here are about 190 distinct CDR3 sequences, under 4.5% observed once, and the top ten hold 45% to 55%. For approximately six days, PBMCs labeled with CFSE were cultured with peptide pools at roughly 0.91 ug/mL each. Live CD56-CD19-CD16-CD3+CD4+ cells with low CFSE were sorted unfixed as proliferating CD4 T cells. This specimen consisted of antigen-activated CD4+ T cells from blood, cultured, obtained during a Zika inactivated vaccine study. These receptors came from an adult man who received an inactivated Zika virus vaccine.

In its sample, this clonotype is hyperexpanded. The V and J genes are TRBV7-9 and TRBJ2-1, with 10 bases aligning to TRBD2. The CDR3 has 14 amino acids. Per germline, CDR1 SEHNR and CDR2 FQNEAQ (reference sequence). Trimming cost V 5 bases and J 5 bases; bases outside gene matches: 3. The CDR3 reads CASSPSGGDNEQFF. In DNA, the CDR3 is TGTGCCAGCAGCCCTAGCGGGGGTGACAATGAGCAGTTCTTC. Full variable domain (missing parts from reference TRBV7-9 and TRBJ2-1): DTGVSQNPRHKITKRGQNVTFRCDPISEHNRLYWYRQTLGQGPEFLTYFQNEAQLEKSRLLSDRFSAERPKGSFSTLEIQRTEQGDSAMYLCASSPSGGDNEQFFGPGTRLTVL.

By its share, this clonotype is hyperexpanded (1% or more). V is TRBV11-3 and J is TRBJ1-2, with D unclear. The length of the CDR3 is 14 residues. Deletions cut 5 bases from V and 2 bases from J, with 12 bases between. Germline CDR1 and CDR2: SGHNT and YENEEA. The chain's CDR3 is CASSPLSSNYGYTF. In nucleotides, the CDR3 is TGTGCCAGCAGCCCTTTGTCATCGAACTATGGCTACACCTTC.

By frequency in the sample, this clonotype is medium-sized (0.01 to 0.1%). The chain uses TRBV29-1 and TRBJ1-2, with 9 positions matching TRBD1. This CDR3 has 14 residues. Per the germline V gene, CDR1 is SQVTM and CDR2 is ANQGSEA. V dropped 6 bases and J dropped 4; count of bases not matched to a gene: 9. CDR3 in DNA: TGCAGCGTCGAGTCACAGGGGGCGAGCTATGGCTACACCTTC. Its translation: CSVESQGASYGYTF.

This clonotype is judged medium-sized (0.01 to 0.1%). The chain uses TRBV3-1 and TRBJ1-1; D possibly corresponds to TRBD1 (5 bases). Germline-derived CDR1 and CDR2 are LGHDT and YNNKEL (reference sequence). The ends were cut back, 0 bases at V and 10 bases at J, with 15 bases in the middle. The CDR3 sequence is 14 residues long. The CDR3 DNA is TGTGCCAGCAGCCAAGAAGGCCAGGGTGGCTCAGCTTTCTTT. This translates into CASSQEGQGGSAFF. The whole variable domain, filled in from reference TRBV3-1 and TRBJ1-1, reads DTAVSQTPKYLVTQMGNDKSIKCEQNLGHDTMYWYKQDSKKFLKIMFSYNNKELIINETVPNRFSPKSPDKAHLNLHINSLELGDSAVYFCASSQEGQGGSAFFGQGTRLTVV.

A remark on this clonotype: This may come from a read error, since a much larger clone is one base off. This chain uses TRBV20-1 with TRBJ2-1; TRBD1 aligns across 9 bases. Per germline, CDR1 DFQATT and CDR2 SNEGSKA (reference sequence). The CDR3 runs to 14 residues. Trimming took 5 bases from V and 7 from J; bases not matched to a gene: 9. The CDR3 DNA reads as TGCAGTGCTCCTTCCAACAGGGGGCAAAATGAGCAGTTCTTC. Translating gives CSAPSNRGQNEQFF.

Sample share makes this clonotype medium-sized. The CDR3 DNA sequence: TGTGCCAGCAGTTTATTCCCAGTAAACTATGGCTACACCTTC. Protein product: CASSLFPVNYGYTF. The chain recombines TRBV12-3 or TRBV12-4 with TRBJ1-2, with unresolved D. This CDR3 contains 14 residues. Trimming pared 2 bases from V and 2 bases from J, leaving 9 bases between.

By share, this clonotype ranks as large (0.1 to 1%). The rearrangement joins TRBV7-2 to TRBJ2-2, with TRBD2 matching over 16 bases. The germline CDR1 and CDR2 sequences are SGHTA and FQGNSA. After removal of 5 bases from V and 3 bases from J, the junction contained 6 bases not matched to a gene. CDR3 length: 18 residues. CDR3 coding DNA: TGTGCCAGCAGCCGGGGACTAGCGGGGGGGCTTTACACCGGGGAGCTGTTTTTT. It yields the protein CASSRGLAGGLYTGELFF.

Within the sample, this clonotype is large. V usage is TRBV18 and J usage is TRBJ1-6; maybe TRBD1 (5 bases). This CDR3 has 14 residues. Looked up from germline, CDR1 is KGHSH and CDR2 is LQKENI. V lost 1 base, J lost 10 bases, and 11 bases lay in between. The CDR3 DNA follows: TGTGCCAGCTCACCACAGACAGTAGAATCACCCCTCCACTTT. Translation: CASSPQTVESPLHF.

The chain joins TRBV7-9 to TRBJ1-1; 7 bases agree with TRBD1. The V segment lost 5 bases and the J segment 4 bases; nucleotides outside the gene matches: 10. Germline V CDR1 and CDR2: SEHNR, FQNEAQ (reference sequence). The CDR3 runs 15 residues. In nucleotides, the CDR3 is TGTGCCAGCAGCCCAGGGGGGGGGCCGGTCACTGAAGCTTTCTTT. It codes for CASSPGGGPVTEAFF.

This clonotype counts as large. The chain carries TRBV2 and TRBJ2-2, with D possibly TRBD2 on 6 matching bases. CDR3 size: 14 residues. Trimming stripped 6 bases from V and 5 bases from J, with 13 bases between. Germline V gene sequence: CDR1 SNHLY, CDR2 FYNNEI. CDR3 amino acids: CASRGDSWTGELFF. The CDR3 DNA reads as TGTGCCAGCAGAGGGGACTCTTGGACCGGGGAGCTGTTTTTT.

This clonotype ranks as medium-sized. CDR3 in DNA: TGTGCCTGGGGGTTCGGGACACTAGCTAGGGAGCAGTACTTC. Translating gives CAWGFGTLAREQYF. The rearrangement links TRBV30 to TRBJ2-7; perhaps D is TRBD1 or TRBD2 (6 bases each). CDR3 length: 14 residues. The germline V gene encodes CDR1 GTSNPN and CDR2 SVGIG (reference sequence). Trimming removed 5 bases at V and 7 bases at J, with 21 bases between.

This clonotype was detected a few times. The chain has TRBV29-1 and TRBJ1-5; no clear D gene. V gave up 4 bases and J gave up 0 bases, with 7 bases separating them. CDR1 is SQVTM, CDR2 ANQGSEA, per germline. This CDR3 is 13 amino acids long. The CDR3 bases are TGCAGCGTTGCAGAGAATAGCAATCAGCCCCAGCATTTT. Encoded protein: CSVAENSNQPQHF.

Within the sample, this clonotype is medium-sized (0.01 to 0.1%). This chain uses TRBV28 with TRBJ1-1; D not certain. Trimming took 2 bases from V and 1 from J, leaving 5 bases between them. The CDR3 loop spans 13 amino acids. Germline V gene data show CDR1 as MDHEN and CDR2 as SYDVKM. The CDR3 DNA is TGTGCCAGCAGTTTAGTGGGGAACACTGAAGCTTTCTTT. Its translation is CASSLVGNTEAFF.

By share, this clonotype ranks as large. The V gene is TRBV4-1, the J gene TRBJ1-2; 8 nucleotides line up with TRBD1. V shed 4 bases, J shed 5 bases, and the junction held 9 bases outside the gene matches. This CDR3 contains 15 residues. CDR1 MGHRA and CDR2 YSYEKL come from the germline V gene. The CDR3 DNA reads as TGCGCCAGCAGCCGAGGGACAGGACCTCCGTATGGCTACACCTTC. Amino acid sequence: CASSRGTGPPYGYTF.

The chain employs TRBV20-1 and TRBJ2-5, with 9 bases identical to TRBD2. Germline CDR1 DFQATT, CDR2 SNEGSKA (reference sequence). Trimming cost V 4 bases and J 6 bases; bases outside gene matches: 9. The CDR3 spans 14 residues. CDR3 residues: CSATPGRGGQTQYF. CDR3 in DNA: TGCAGTGCTACCCCCGGGCGGGGGGGCCAGACCCAGTACTTC.

Only a few counts were recorded for this clonotype. The chain recombines TRBV3-1 with TRBJ2-3, with D perhaps TRBD2 (5 bases). Germline V gene lookup returns CDR1 LGHDT and CDR2 YNNKEL (reference sequence). CDR3 length equals 14 residues. Between the trimmed V and J ends, which lost 1 base and 5 bases, there was a span of 10 bases. The CDR3 DNA reads TGTGCCAGCAGCCAAGTGGCCGGGGTAGATACGCAGTATTTT. This translates into CASSQVAGVDTQYF.

This rearrangement joins TRBV20-1 to TRBJ2-6; 8 bases match TRBD1. The ends lost 6 bases at V and 4 bases at J; junction bases unmatched: 5. Per the germline V gene, CDR1 is DFQATT and CDR2 is SNEGSKA (reference sequence). The CDR3 loop spans 14 amino acids. In nucleotides, the CDR3 is TGCAGTGCGGTGCAGGGGGCCGGGGCCAACGTCCTGACTTTC. Protein product: CSAVQGAGANVLTF.

This clonotype qualifies as large (0.1 to 1%). CDR3 loop: CASSRLAGADTGELFF. CDR3 nucleotide sequence: TGTGCCAGCAGCCGTTTAGCGGGGGCCGACACCGGGGAGCTGTTTTTT. The rearrangement uses TRBV6-4 and TRBJ2-2; TRBD2 aligns across 9 bases. The CDR3 runs to 16 residues. The V and J ends lost 6 bases and 3 bases, in that order; junction bases with no gene match: 8. CDR1 and CDR2 from the germline V gene are MRHNA and SNTAGT.

This clonotype is deemed large. The chain employs TRBV29-1 and TRBJ2-5; 11 nucleotides align to TRBD2. The germline V gene encodes CDR1 SQVTM and CDR2 ANQGSEA. The CDR3 runs 17 residues. V lost 6 bases, J lost 0 bases, and 12 bases stayed unmatched. The CDR3 region has the DNA TGCAGCGTCAGAACTAGCGGGGGCCCCCAGTACCAAGAGACCCAGTACTTC. Residues: CSVRTSGGPQYQETQYF.

Judged by abundance, this clonotype is large. The rearrangement joins TRBV5-1 to TRBJ1-2, with TRBD1 matching 7 bases. This CDR3 is 14 amino acids long. The V and J ends lost 1 base and 5 bases, in that order; junction bases with no gene match: 5. From germline, CDR1 is SGHRS and CDR2 YFSETQ. CDR3 in DNA: TGCGCCAGCAGCTTGAGCAGGGGGGAGTATGGCTACACCTTC. This sequence encodes CASSLSRGEYGYTF.

Relative to its sample, this clonotype is large. The chain joins TRBV4-2 to TRBJ2-5; 8 nucleotides match TRBD2. The CDR3 is 16 residues long. Germline V gene data show CDR1 as LGHNA and CDR2 as YNFKEQ. With V trimmed by 1 base and J by 0 bases, 4 bases remained unmatched. In DNA form, the CDR3 reads TGTGCCAGCAGCCAAGCGGGGCGGGGGGACCAAGAGACCCAGTACTTC. Translation: CASSQAGRGDQETQYF.

This clonotype is medium-sized by share. V usage is TRBV19 and J usage is TRBJ2-2; D unclear. CDR1 is LNHDA and CDR2 is SQIVND in the germline V gene (reference sequence). V shed 5 bases and J shed 1 base, with 5 bases lying between them. The CDR3 contains 13 residues. The CDR3 nucleotides are TGTGCCAGTAGTTCCCAGAACACCGGGGAGCTGTTTTTT. Protein: CASSSQNTGELFF. The full variable domain, rest sourced from reference TRBV19 and TRBJ2-2, is DGGITQSPKYLFRKEGQNVTLSCEQNLNHDAMYWYRQDPGQGLRLIYYSQIVNDFQKGDIAEGYSVSREKKESFPLTVTSAQKNPTAFYLCASSSQNTGELFFGEGSRLTVL.

This clonotype is deemed large. The rearrangement uses TRBV18 and TRBJ1-2; D not resolved. The V end was cut by 3 bases, the J end by 2 bases, with 10 bases between. This CDR3 comprises 14 residues. In germline, CDR1 is KGHSH, CDR2 LQKENI. Written as DNA, the CDR3 is TGTGCCAGCTCACCTGGACCGTCAAACTATGGCTACACCTTC. The encoded protein is CASSPGPSNYGYTF.

As concerns this clonotype: Because the CDR3 is missing its conserved closing phenylalanine or tryptophan, this is likely a read error. V and J are TRBV20-1 and TRBJ2-5; 9 bases fit TRBD2. The CDR3 sequence is 14 residues long. Germline V gene lookup returns CDR1 DFQATT and CDR2 SNEGSKA (reference sequence). The V segment lost 4 bases and the J segment 6 bases; nucleotides outside the gene matches: 9. The CDR3 region is CSATPGRGGQTQYL. The CDR3 region has the DNA TGCAGTGCTACCCCCGGGCGGGGGGGCCAGACCCAGTACCTC.

The rearrangement links TRBV6-5 to TRBJ1-2; no definite D call. This CDR3 comprises 13 residues. Looked up from germline, CDR1 is MNHEY and CDR2 is SVGAGI. Between the trimmed V and J ends, which lost 3 bases and 3 bases, there was a span of 8 bases. The CDR3 is CASSYGRDYGYTF. The CDR3 bases are TGTGCCAGCAGTTATGGGCGGGACTATGGCTACACCTTC.

This clonotype is labeled as medium-sized (0.01 to 0.1%). This chain connects TRBV4-3 to TRBJ2-5; D is uncertain. Germline CDR1 LGHNA, CDR2 YSLEER. V gave up 1 base and J gave up 5 bases, with 17 bases separating them. This CDR3 has 16 amino acids. The CDR3 loop reads CASSQGSLGAGETQYF. For the CDR3, the DNA is TGCGCCAGCAGCCAAGGGAGCTTAGGAGCTGGGGAGACCCAGTACTTC.